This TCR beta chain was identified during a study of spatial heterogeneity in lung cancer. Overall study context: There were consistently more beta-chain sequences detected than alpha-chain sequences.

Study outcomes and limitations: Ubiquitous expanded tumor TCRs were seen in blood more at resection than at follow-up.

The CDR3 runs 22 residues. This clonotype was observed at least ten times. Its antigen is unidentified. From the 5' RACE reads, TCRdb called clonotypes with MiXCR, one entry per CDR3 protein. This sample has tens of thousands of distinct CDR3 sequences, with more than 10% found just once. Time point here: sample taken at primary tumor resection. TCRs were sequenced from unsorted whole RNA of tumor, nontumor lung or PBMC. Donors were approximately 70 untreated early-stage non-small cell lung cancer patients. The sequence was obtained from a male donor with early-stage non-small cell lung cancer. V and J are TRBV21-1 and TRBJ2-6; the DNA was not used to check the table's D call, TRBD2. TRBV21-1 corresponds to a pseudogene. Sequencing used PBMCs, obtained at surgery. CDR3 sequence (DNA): TGTGCCAGCAGCAAAAGCGCGACCGATGAACTAGCGGGAGGATTCGGGGCCAACGTCCTGACTTTC. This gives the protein CASSKSATDELAGGFGANVLTF.